Presented here are 24 T cell receptor beta chains from one specimen sequenced in a study of cytomegalovirus exposure and HLA in healthy donors. Data came from immunoSEQ multiplex PCR; TCRdb stores just in-frame clones and leaves some out. Among under 200,000 clones listed, roughly 90% were seen once. Sequences were obtained from PBMCs. These receptors all stem from a woman aged 18-29 years in good health and CMV-seropositive.

This chain uses TRBV6-5 with TRBJ2-7; 9 bases align to TRBD2. Looked up from germline, CDR1 is MNHEY and CDR2 is SVGAGI. The CDR3 has 16 residues. V lost 0 bases, J lost 3 bases, and 6 bases stayed unmatched. CDR3 residues: CASSYSSSGGFYEQYF. The CDR3 DNA sequence: TGTGCCAGCAGTTACTCTTCCAGCGGGGGGTTCTACGAGCAGTACTTC.

The gene calls are TRBV4-3 and TRBJ2-3, with D maybe TRBD1 (5 bases). CDR1 and CDR2 (germline): LGHNA, YSLEER. The V gene lost 0 bases and the J gene lost 8 bases, with 21 bases spanning the gap. The CDR3 runs to 17 residues. CDR3 DNA sequence: TGCGCCAGCAGCCAAGATGGATCCATTGACAGACGATTTACGCAGTATTTT. It encodes CASSQDGSIDRRFTQYF.

This sequence joins TRBV5-4 and TRBJ1-3; D is ambiguous. This CDR3 is built from 14 residues. In germline, CDR1 is SGHNT, CDR2 YYREEE (reference sequence). V dropped 1 base and J dropped 0 bases, with 5 bases sitting between them. The CDR3 DNA follows: TGTGCCAGCAGCTTGACAGCCTCTGGAAACACCATATATTTT. Its translation: CASSLTASGNTIYF. Full variable domain (missing parts from reference TRBV5-4 and TRBJ1-3): ETGVTQSPTHLIKTRGQQVTLRCSSQSGHNTVSWYQQALGQGPQFIFQYYREEENGRGNFPPRFSGLQFPNYSSELNVNALELDDSALYLCASSLTASGNTIYFGEGSWLTVV.

This chain joins TRBV11-3 and TRBJ2-7; D is unclear. The CDR3 spans 13 residues. Per the germline V gene, CDR1 is SGHNT and CDR2 is YENEEA. V was cut by 3 bases and J by 2 bases, with 8 bases left in between. CDR3 in amino acids: CASSFEQPYEQYF. The CDR3 DNA reads as TGTGCCAGCAGCTTTGAACAACCCTACGAGCAGTACTTC.

The genes are TRBV4-3 and TRBJ1-2; D is possibly TRBD1 (5 bases). Germline assignment: CDR1 LGHNA and CDR2 YSLEER. The V gene lost 0 bases and the J gene lost 1 base, with 15 bases spanning the gap. CDR3 length equals 17 residues. The CDR3 nucleotides are TGCGCCAGCAGCCAAGATAACATCGACAGCGATAACTATGGCTACACCTTC. Protein: CASSQDNIDSDNYGYTF.

The chain links TRBV14 to TRBJ1-4; D remains unclear. V was shortened by 0 bases and J by 8 bases, with 16 bases between the two germline ends. CDR3 length: 16 amino acids. Germline CDR1 SGHDN, CDR2 FVKESK. The chain's CDR3 is CASSQDGFGKTEKLFF. In DNA, the CDR3 is TGTGCCAGCAGCCAAGATGGTTTCGGGAAAACCGAAAAACTGTTTTTT. Looking up the rest from reference TRBV14 and TRBJ1-4 gives the full variable domain: EAGVTQFPSHSVIEKGQTVTLRCDPISGHDNLYWYRRVMGKEIKFLLHFVKESKQDESGMPNNRFLAERTGGTYSTLKVQPAELEDSGVYFCASSQDGFGKTEKLFFGSGTQLSVL.

The chain combines TRBV10-3 with TRBJ2-1, with TRBD2 identical over 13 bases. The CDR3 spans 14 residues. Germline CDR1 and CDR2: ENHRY and SYGVKD. V was pared by 6 bases and J by 5 bases, with 1 base of the junction left unmatched. DNA for the CDR3: TGTGCCATCAGGGGGACTAGCGGGAACAATGAGCAGTTCTTC. This codes for CAIRGTSGNNEQFF.

This clone was seen a single time. V is TRBV10-3 and J is TRBJ2-2, with D unresolved. CDR3 length equals 13 residues. V dropped 10 bases and J dropped 3 bases, with 12 bases sitting between them. Germline V gene sequence: CDR1 ENHRY, CDR2 SYGVKD. CDR3 DNA: TGTGCCAGCCACACCCCTGACACCGGGGAGCTGTTTTTT. It encodes CASHTPDTGELFF.

This chain connects TRBV28 to TRBJ2-4; tentative D call: TRBD1 (6 bases). V lost 2 bases, J lost 1 base, and 6 bases lay in between. This CDR3 is 14 amino acids long. Germline assignment: CDR1 MDHEN and CDR2 SYDVKM. CDR3 region: CASSLQGAKNIQYF. The CDR3 bases are TGTGCCAGCAGTTTACAGGGGGCCAAAAACATTCAGTACTTC.

J is TRBJ1-2 and V is TRBV7-3, with TRBD1 matching over 9 bases. V lost 5 bases, J lost 7 bases, and 5 bases stayed unmatched. Germline lookup yields CDR1 SGHTA and CDR2 FQGTGA. The CDR3 has 13 residues. The DNA for the CDR3 is TGTGCCAGCAGCGAACAGGGGGCCGGTGGCTACACCTTC. Encoded protein: CASSEQGAGGYTF.

V usage is TRBV2 and J usage is TRBJ2-3; 8 bases fit TRBD2. Germline loops: CDR1 SNHLY, CDR2 FYNNEI. The CDR3 has 14 residues. Germline trimming cut 10 bases from V and 2 bases from J; bases unmatched to any gene: 8. CDR3 region: CATKLAVDTDTQYF. The CDR3 DNA follows: TGTGCCACGAAACTAGCGGTGGACACAGATACGCAGTATTTT.

The V gene is TRBV7-8, the J gene TRBJ2-7; 11 bases are a match to TRBD2. Unmatched junction bases numbered 12, after V lost 6 bases and J lost 2 bases. Germline CDR1 and CDR2: SGHVS and FQNEAQ. CDR3 size: 17 residues. CDR3 amino acids: CASSRLVGLAEAYEQYF. The CDR3 DNA sequence: TGTGCCAGCAGTCGTCTAGTGGGACTAGCGGAAGCCTACGAGCAGTACTTC.

This clone was detected a few times. The chain has TRBV25-1 and TRBJ2-7; D is uncertain. V dropped 3 bases and J dropped 4 bases, with 7 bases sitting between them. CDR1 and CDR2 from the germline V gene are MGHDK and SYGVNS. CDR3 length: 12 residues. CDR3 DNA sequence: TGTGCCAGCAGTGATAGGAGTTACGAGCAGTACTTC. This sequence encodes CASSDRSYEQYF.

The chain uses TRBV7-2 and TRBJ2-1; 7 bases align to TRBD1. The CDR3 loop spans 12 amino acids. After removal of 4 bases from V and 15 bases from J, the junction contained 9 bases not matched to a gene. Germline V CDR1 and CDR2: SGHTA, FQGNSA. CDR3 amino acids: CASSYPTGEAFF. The CDR3 DNA reads TGTGCCAGCAGCTACCCAACAGGGGAAGCGTTCTTC.

The chain recombines TRBV4-1 with TRBJ1-4, with a weak D call TRBD1 (5 bases). This CDR3 is 16 amino acids long. V lost 2 bases and J 7 bases, leaving 17 bases between the germline ends. Germline V gene data show CDR1 as MGHRA and CDR2 as YSYEKL. CDR3 bases: TGCGCCAGCAGCCAAAGCAACAGGTATATGGTTGAAAAACTGTTTTTT. Translating it yields CASSQSNRYMVEKLFF.

The chain carries TRBV21-1 and TRBJ2-5; the table names TRBD1, a call not compared with the DNA. TRBV21-1 is a documented pseudogene. This CDR3 region has 16 residues. CDR3 sequence reads: CASSKERTGPQETQYF. The CDR3 DNA sequence: TGTGCCAGCAGCAAAGAGAGGACAGGGCCACAAGAGACCCAGTACTTC.

The chain carries TRBV4-1 and TRBJ1-2; D gene ambiguous. V was cut by 0 bases and J by 5 bases, with 13 bases left in between. This CDR3 is built from 15 residues. CDR1 and CDR2 from the germline V gene are MGHRA and YSYEKL. The CDR3 spells CASSQDIVVRYGYTF. The CDR3 nucleotides read TGCGCCAGCAGCCAAGATATAGTGGTGCGTTATGGCTACACCTTC.

The CDR3 loop reads CASSLAGPTGELFF. DNA of the CDR3: TGTGCCAGCAGCTTAGCGGGCCCCACCGGGGAGCTGTTTTTT. This chain joins TRBV7-6 and TRBJ2-2; D is unclear. The CDR3 runs 14 residues. Deletions cut 0 bases from V and 4 bases from J, with 6 bases between. Germline lookup yields CDR1 SGHVS and CDR2 FNYEAQ.

This sequence joins TRBV19 and TRBJ1-1, with unresolved D. The germline V and J ends were trimmed by 2 bases and 4 bases, with 14 bases remaining between them. Germline V gene sequence: CDR1 LNHDA, CDR2 SQIVND (reference sequence). The CDR3 consists of 15 residues. CDR3 sequence (DNA): TGTGCCAGTAGTATAAGTAAGAGACATTCCACTGAAGCTTTCTTT. It encodes CASSISKRHSTEAFF.

V and J are TRBV6-1 and TRBJ2-1; TRBD2 is a possible D gene (5 bases). Trimming took off 6 bases at V and 0 bases at J, with 12 bases between the two ends. CDR3 length equals 15 residues. The germline V gene encodes CDR1 MNHNS and CDR2 SASEGT. The CDR3 coding sequence is TGTGCCAGCAGGGACTTCCTTCTCTCCTACAATGAGCAGTTCTTC. It encodes CASRDFLLSYNEQFF.

The chain combines TRBV19 with TRBJ2-5; D gene ambiguous. CDR1 is LNHDA, CDR2 SQIVND, per germline (reference sequence). There are 12 residues in the CDR3. Trimming pared 3 bases from V and 5 bases from J, leaving 7 bases between. The CDR3 bases are TGTGCCAGTAGTATCCCCATGGAGACCCAGTACTTC. Its translation is CASSIPMETQYF.

This clone was counted ten times or more. The chain is built from TRBV16 and TRBJ1-4; perhaps TRBD1 as D (5 bases). Trimming shortened V by 4 bases and J by 8 bases, and 14 bases separated the two germline ends. CDR1 and CDR2 from the germline V gene are KGHSY and FQNENV. This CDR3 contains 14 residues. Here the CDR3 DNA reads TGTGCCAGCAGCCGCACCACAGGAGGGGAAAAACTGTTTTTT. This codes for CASSRTTGGEKLFF.

The chain carries TRBV29-1 and TRBJ1-2; D not resolved. The length of the CDR3 is 15 residues. Germline values: CDR1 SQVTM, CDR2 ANQGSEA. V dropped 3 bases and J dropped 3 bases, with 17 bases sitting between them. The CDR3 protein is CSVDDSTRLDYGYTF. CDR3 in DNA: TGCAGCGTTGACGATAGCACCCGGCTTGACTATGGCTACACCTTC.

The table lists this clone with a count of one. The V and J genes are TRBV27 and TRBJ2-3; D may be TRBD1 (5 bases). Trimming took off 8 bases at V and 2 bases at J, with 8 bases between the two ends. Germline V gene sequence: CDR1 MNHEY, CDR2 SMNVEV (reference sequence). The CDR3 spans 12 residues. CDR3 in DNA: TGTGCCAGCCGACAGAACACAGATACGCAGTATTTT. Its protein product is CASRQNTDTQYF.